Ten or more counts support the clone carrying this T cell receptor (beta chain). V gave up 11 bases and J gave up 3 bases; unmatched junction bases: 19. The CDR3 spans 16 residues. In germline, CDR1 is MDHEN, CDR2 SYDVKM. The entry originates in a study of T cells after yellow fever vaccination. MiXCR, run by TCRdb on the 5' RACE reads, gives a single entry per CDR3 protein. The sample has 150,000 or so distinct CDR3 sequences; under 8% are singletons. The chain carries TRBV28 and TRBJ2-7, with 7 bases that match TRBD1. This clonotype was sampled from a man aged 25 to 40 who received the YFV17D yellow fever vaccine. The specimen comprised CD4+ T cells sorted from PBMCs, sampled 10 days after the yellow fever booster vaccination. In nucleotides, the CDR3 is TGTGCCTCAGGGGCCGACTACAGGGGAAAATTCTACGAGCAGTACTTC. Encoded protein: CASGADYRGKFYEQYF.